This TCR beta chain was captured in a study of blood T cell repertoires in COVID-19 (dated by TCRdb to about 2020). With respect to the entire study: Samples from collaborators originated in the United States, Italy and Spain and spanned both the acute and convalescent phases of COVID-19. The prospective study material was composed of cDNA or gDNA derived from T cells, B-cell-depleted T cells, or PBMCs. Subjects who had been exposed to COVID-19, were actively infected with it, or had recovered from it provided the deeply sampled blood TCRbeta repertoires that made up the dataset. The repertoires were released in a freely available public database meant as a resource for research on the immune response to SARS-CoV-2. The samples were drawn from the first 160 participants of the ongoing ImmuneRACE study and from over a thousand subjects provided by 6 global collaborators. Nearly every sample came with metadata listing a de-identified subject ID, COVID-19 status, age in years and sex. Where available, HLA class I and class II types were taken from metadata supplied by the sample provider and were not determined by assay-based typing. Summary of the overall study and its limitations: The amount of clinical and demographic metadata varied by source and participant and was provided uncurated.

The immunoSEQ Assay, a bias-controlled multiplex PCR, was used to amplify TCRbeta CDR3 regions from genomic DNA. In the authors' own workflow: The number of nucleated cells in each sample was estimated by amplification of reference gene primers within the assay. To quantify the absolute abundance of each unique TCRbeta CDR3 rearrangement, sequence reads were collapsed and filtered. Productive Simpson clonality was computed per sample as the square root of Simpson's diversity index over productive rearrangements. TCRdb took this table from immuneACCESS and kept in-frame rearrangements with V and J called. Such tables lack part of the clones; where checked against another copy, unresolved V genes explain under half of the gap, and the rest is unexplained. V, J and clone size are those of that table, while D and trimming were read from the DNA. The sample yields fewer than 400,000 clones; 70% to 90% were counted once. The ten largest make up about 3% of the sample.

Regarding this clone: Its antigen specificity is not known. Base quality data are lacking; no much larger clone is found one base away.

Each collaborating institution followed its own protocols to collect whole blood in K2EDTA tubes. Collaborator samples were shipped for TCRbeta analysis as frozen whole blood, isolated PBMCs, or DNA extracted from either sample type. Counted from cysteine to phenylalanine, this CDR3 has 16 amino acids. Left in the record is the CDR3 DNA by itself, 48 bases read in frame from the first base. Trimming takes 6 bases from V and 0 bases from J, and the germline ends sit 16 bases apart. From a lookup of the germline V gene (reference sequence), CDR1 and CDR2 are SGHKS and YYEKEE. This TCR was recovered from a human donor in a cohort sampled during active COVID-19. Recombination linked TRBV5-5 to TRBJ1-3; the D gene cannot be named for sure. Material: peripheral blood. In nucleotide form, the sequence is TGTGCCAGCACCATCTCCGCGGGGAACTCTGGAAACACCATATATTTT. This encodes CASTISAGNSGNTIYF.